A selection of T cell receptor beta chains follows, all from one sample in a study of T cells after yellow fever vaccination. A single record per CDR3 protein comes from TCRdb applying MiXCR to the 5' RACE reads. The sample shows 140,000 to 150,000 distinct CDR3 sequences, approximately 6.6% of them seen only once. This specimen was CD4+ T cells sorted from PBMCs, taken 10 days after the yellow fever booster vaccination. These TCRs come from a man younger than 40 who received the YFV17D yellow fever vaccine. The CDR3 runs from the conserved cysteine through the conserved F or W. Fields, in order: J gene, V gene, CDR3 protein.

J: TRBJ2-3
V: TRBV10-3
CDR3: CAISESGTPTDTQYF

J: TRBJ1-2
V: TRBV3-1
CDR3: CASSQVAGTGSYTF

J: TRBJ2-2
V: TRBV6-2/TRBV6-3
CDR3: CASLTGASAGELFF

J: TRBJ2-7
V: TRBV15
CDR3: CATSREQVKTYEQYF

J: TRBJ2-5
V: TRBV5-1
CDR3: CASSQGGLAETQYF

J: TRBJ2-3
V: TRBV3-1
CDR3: CASSQTLAVRDTQYF

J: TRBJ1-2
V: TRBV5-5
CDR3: CASSWAQGDYTF

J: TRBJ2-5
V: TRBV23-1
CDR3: CASRPEPPRAGYWMEETQYF

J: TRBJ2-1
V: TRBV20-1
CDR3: CSARASGNRNEQFF

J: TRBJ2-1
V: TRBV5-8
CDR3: CASSSDRNGLWKSF

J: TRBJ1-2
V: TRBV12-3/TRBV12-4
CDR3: CASSFNYASYTF

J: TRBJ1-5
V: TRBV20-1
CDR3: CSARVGTGNQPQHF

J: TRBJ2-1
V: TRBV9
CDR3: CASSVNLAGGGNEQFF

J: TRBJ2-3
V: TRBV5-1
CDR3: CASSMGLAVTTDTQYF

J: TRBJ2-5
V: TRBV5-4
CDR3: CARGPGAARETQYF

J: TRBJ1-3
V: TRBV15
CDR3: CATHKGAGNTIYF

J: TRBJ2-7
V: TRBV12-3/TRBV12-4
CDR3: CASSSTSPSSYEQYF

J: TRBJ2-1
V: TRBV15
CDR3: CATSYERERYNEQFF

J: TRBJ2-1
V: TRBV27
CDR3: CASSSPGLREIWEQFF

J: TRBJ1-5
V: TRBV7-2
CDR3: CASSTRTGGNQPQHF

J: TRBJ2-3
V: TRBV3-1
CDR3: CASCNRGPCTHTQYF

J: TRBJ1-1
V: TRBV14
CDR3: CASSQRRGINTEAFF

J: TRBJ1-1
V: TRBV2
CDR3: CASVSGVNTEAFF

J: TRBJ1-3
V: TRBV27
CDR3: CASSLSERGGNTIYF

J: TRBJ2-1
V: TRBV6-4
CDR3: CANLTGATISSVYNEQFF

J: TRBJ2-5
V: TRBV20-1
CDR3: CSAIGTSGAQETQYF

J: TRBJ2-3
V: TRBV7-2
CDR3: CASSYGGATDTQYF

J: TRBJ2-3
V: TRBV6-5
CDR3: CASSYSRVQSTDTQYF

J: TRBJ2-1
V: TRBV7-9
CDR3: CASSLGLAGVLNEQFF